This TCR beta chain was sequenced during a study of blood T cell repertoires in COVID-19. Across the study: Spain, Italy and the United States supplied samples that represented acute and convalescent COVID-19. Sources were T cells, B-cell-depleted T cells, or PBMCs; the material itself was cDNA or gDNA.

The CDR3 is 14 amino acids. Germline loops: CDR1 SGHRS, CDR2 YFSETQ. The V end lost 3 bases, the J end lost 3 bases, and 12 bases lay between the germline ends. Per the authors' pipeline: Amplification from reference gene primers served as the basis for estimated nucleated cell counts. Profiling relied on immunoSEQ multiplex PCR, and the TCRdb table lists in-frame clones only, not all of them. Clone size and the V and J calls come from that table; the DNA yielded D and trimming. The sample has around 250,000 clones, around four fifths seen once. The chain has TRBV5-1 and TRBJ1-1; D might be TRBD1 (6 bases). The source is a man between 25 and 39 years old who had recovered from COVID-19. Sequenced sample: peripheral blood. CDR3 DNA: TGCGCCAGCAGCTCCCGGACAGAGTACACTGAAGCTTTCTTT. Translating gives CASSSRTEYTEAFF. The entire variable domain, with the rest obtained from reference TRBV5-1 and TRBJ1-1, is as follows: KAGVTQTPRYLIKTRGQQVTLSCSPISGHRSVSWYQQTPGQGLQFLFEYFSETQRNKGNFPGRFSGRQFSNSRSEMNVSTLELGDSALYLCASSSRTEYTEAFFGQGTRLTVV.